This TCR beta chain was found in a study of T cells after posttransplantation cyclophosphamide. Points from the study as a whole: Skin or GI-infiltrating T cells shared few TRB sequences with blood. Donor CD8+ memory clones often dominated recipient blood repertoires at later times.

Sequenced by immunoSEQ multiplex PCR; TCRdb stores in-frame clones only, minus some. The sample holds tens of thousands of clones, over 75% seen once. Cells defined as naive were viable CD3+CD4+ or CD3+CD8+ and CCR7+CD45RA+CD45RO-CD95-CD27+CD28+. This related bone marrow graft donor gave peripheral blood on the day of marrow donation. About this clone: Its target is not known.

Specimen: naive CD4+ T cells sorted from blood. This clonotype was obtained from a man aged 25 to 40 in good health and a related stem cell transplant donor.

The CDR3 nucleotides read TGTGCCAGCAGCCCGGGCCAACAGGGGGCGACAACTAATGAAAAACTGTTTTTT. Translated: CASSPGQQGATTNEKLFF. The V call is TRBV7-6, the J call TRBJ1-4; 9 nucleotides line up with TRBD1. Germline V gene data show CDR1 as SGHVS and CDR2 as FNYEAQ. The CDR3 is made up of 18 amino acids. V dropped 5 bases and J dropped 0; count of bases not matched to a gene: 10.